This T cell receptor (beta chain) was found in a study of blood T cell repertoires in COVID-19. The CDR3 consists of 13 residues. Germline CDR1 reads GTSNPN; CDR2 reads SVGIG (reference sequence). V dropped 2 bases and J dropped 3 bases, with 11 bases sitting between them. Per the authors' pipeline: Amplification with reference gene primers provided the estimates of nucleated cell counts. Here immunoSEQ multiplex PCR was the method, and the copy in TCRdb shows in-frame clones only, minus some. That table supplies the V and J calls and clone size; D and trimming were determined from the DNA. The sample lists approximately 50,000 clones; 80% to 90% were seen once.

The specimen was peripheral blood. The source of this sequence is a man in his sixties with COVID-19, enrolled during active disease. The J gene is TRBJ2-7, the V gene TRBV30, with no clear D. CDR3 protein: CAWSSQDNYEQYF. DNA for the CDR3: TGTGCCTGGAGTAGCCAGGATAACTACGAGCAGTACTTC. Full variable domain (remainder filled in from reference TRBV30 and TRBJ2-7): SQTIHQWPATLVQPVGSPLSLECTVEGTSNPNLYWYRQAAGRGLQLLFYSVGIGQISSEVPQNLSASRPQDRQFILSSKKLLLSDSGFYLCAWSSQDNYEQYFGPGTRLTVT.